The 6 T cell receptor beta chains listed next were all sequenced from one sample in a study of cytomegalovirus exposure and HLA in healthy donors. Vbeta (60) and Jbeta (13) primers were used in the PCR. Produced via immunoSEQ multiplex PCR; TCRdb's table is partial and in-frame only. This sample has roughly 170,000 clones; approximately 80% occur once, and the top ten carry approximately 2%. What was sequenced was PBMCs. These receptors came from a woman aged 25 to 39 in good health and CMV-seronegative.

The rearrangement joins TRBV7-9 to TRBJ2-5, with TRBD1 identical over 9 bases. Germline values: CDR1 SEHNR, CDR2 FQNEAQ (reference sequence). After removal of 5 bases from V and 5 bases from J, the junction contained 12 bases not matched to a gene. This CDR3 region has 16 residues. The CDR3, as DNA: TGTGCCAGCAGCCCCGTCGGCACAGGGGGCGGTGAGACCCAGTACTTC. Its protein product is CASSPVGTGGGETQYF. Based on the CDR3 plus reference TRBV7-9 and TRBJ2-5, the full variable domain is DTGVSQNPRHKITKRGQNVTFRCDPISEHNRLYWYRQTLGQGPEFLTYFQNEAQLEKSRLLSDRFSAERPKGSFSTLEIQRTEQGDSAMYLCASSPVGTGGGETQYFGPGTRLLVL.

J is TRBJ2-7 and V is TRBV18; D is perhaps TRBD2 (5 bases). CDR3 size: 15 residues. V was clipped by 5 bases and J by 3 bases, with 17 bases between them. Germline CDR1 reads KGHSH; CDR2 reads LQKENI. The CDR3 DNA reads as TGTGCCAGCTCATCAGAGAGCGGATGGGACTACGAGCAGTACTTC. This codes for CASSSESGWDYEQYF.

The rearrangement links TRBV9 to TRBJ2-5; D is uncertain. The CDR3 extends over 14 amino acids. Germline CDR1 reads SGDLS; CDR2 reads YYNGEE. The V and J ends lost 2 bases and 4 bases respectively, with 12 bases between them. The CDR3 loop is CASSVSGAGETQYF. CDR3 nucleotides: TGTGCCAGCAGCGTTTCCGGAGCCGGAGAGACCCAGTACTTC. Filled out from reference TRBV9 and TRBJ2-5, the complete variable domain reads DSGVTQTPKHLITATGQRVTLRCSPRSGDLSVYWYQQSLDQGLQFLIQYYNGEERAKGNILERFSAQQFPDLHSELNLSSLELGDSALYFCASSVSGAGETQYFGPGTRLLVL.

The CDR3 DNA follows: TGTGCCAGCCGATGGACTAGCAGAAAGGTGAGTGAGCAGTTCTTC. Encoded protein: CASRWTSRKVSEQFF. The chain uses TRBV21-1 and TRBJ2-1; TRBD2 is the table's D call and was not checked against the DNA. TRBV21-1 is a recognized pseudogene. The CDR3 contains 15 residues.

The rearrangement uses TRBV6-1 and TRBJ2-3; D is ambiguous. Germline V gene lookup returns CDR1 MNHNS and CDR2 SASEGT. This CDR3 is 14 amino acids long. The V end lost 7 bases, the J end lost 0 bases, and 11 bases lay between the germline ends. The CDR3 sequence is CASKMVQSTDTQYF. In DNA form, the CDR3 reads TGTGCCAGCAAAATGGTTCAGAGCACAGATACGCAGTATTTT.

Of note for this clone: Other DNA variants within this sample encode the same CDR3. V is TRBV13 and J is TRBJ2-1; D might be TRBD1 (6 bases). The germline V and J ends were trimmed by 5 bases and 6 bases, with 26 bases remaining between them. CDR1 and CDR2 (germline): PRHDT, FYEKMQ (reference sequence). The CDR3 is 18 residues long. The CDR3 DNA is TGTGCCAGCAGCCAACGGACAGCCAAAATAGCGATTGGCAATGAGCAGTTCTTC. Its translation: CASSQRTAKIAIGNEQFF.